These 29 T cell receptor beta chains were sequenced from one sample in a study of cytomegalovirus exposure and HLA in healthy donors. Primers included in the PCR were 60 Vbeta and 13 Jbeta primers. Measured with immunoSEQ multiplex PCR; TCRdb has only the in-frame clones, and not every one. The table includes some 130,000 clones, 79% detected once. The source material was PBMCs. These receptor sequences come from a man between 40 and 49 years old in good health and CMV-seropositive.

The chain has TRBV28 and TRBJ1-6; D gene unclear. Germline V gene sequence: CDR1 MDHEN, CDR2 SYDVKM. CDR3 length: 12 residues. The V and J ends lost 10 bases and 9 bases respectively, with 13 bases between them. The CDR3 protein is CATVAPFSPLHF. DNA of the CDR3: TGTGCCACCGTAGCCCCCTTTTCACCCCTCCACTTT.

This rearrangement joins TRBV19 to TRBJ2-2; 8 positions match TRBD1. CDR3 length: 14 residues. Germline values: CDR1 LNHDA, CDR2 SQIVND (reference sequence). The J segment lost 5 bases and the V segment lost 6 bases, leaving 5 bases of the junction unmatched. CDR3 nucleotide sequence: TGTGCCAGTAGGCAGGGGGCGACAACCGGGGAGCTGTTTTTT. As protein: CASRQGATTGELFF.

This chain links TRBV5-1 with TRBJ1-4, with TRBD1 matching over 9 bases. This CDR3 has 16 residues. Germline CDR1 SGHRS, CDR2 YFSETQ. The V segment lost 1 base and the J segment 5 bases; nucleotides outside the gene matches: 6. Here the CDR3 DNA reads TGCGCCAGCAGCTTGACAGGGGGCGACGAGAATGAAAAACTGTTTTTT. Its translation: CASSLTGGDENEKLFF.

The rearrangement links TRBV28 to TRBJ2-1; TRBD2 matches at 8 bases. With 6 bases clipped from V and 6 bases from J, the junction kept 7 bases outside the gene matches. The CDR3 runs 14 residues. CDR1 and CDR2 from the germline V gene are MDHEN and SYDVKM. This CDR3 reads CASSPGLASNEQFF. CDR3 in DNA: TGTGCCAGCAGCCCAGGACTAGCTAGCAATGAGCAGTTCTTC.

The count of this clone is one. The chain couples TRBV7-8 to TRBJ2-1; D uncertain. Germline CDR1 reads SGHVS; CDR2 reads FQNEAQ. This CDR3 spans 13 amino acids. V shed 5 bases and J shed 6 bases, with 11 bases lying between them. DNA for the CDR3: TGTGCCAGCAGCACCCTCCCCGGCAATGAGCAGTTCTTC. Encoded protein: CASSTLPGNEQFF.

The genes are TRBV5-1 and TRBJ1-6; unclear D gene. The CDR3 runs 16 residues. Trimming pared 3 bases from V and 0 bases from J, leaving 10 bases between. Germline loops: CDR1 SGHRS, CDR2 YFSETQ. Here the CDR3 DNA reads TGCGCCAGCAGCTGGGCCCGGGGCTCCTATAATTCACCCCTCCACTTT. This sequence encodes CASSWARGSYNSPLHF.

Only one count was recorded for this clone. The chain carries TRBV5-1 and TRBJ2-5, with 7 bases fitting TRBD1. The last part of the DNA fits TRBJ2-7 better; the J call may be wrong. This CDR3 is built from 13 residues. Germline V gene lookup returns CDR1 SGHRS and CDR2 YFSETQ. The CDR3 here is CASSWGQSYEQYF. The CDR3 region has the DNA TGCGCCAGCAGCTGGGGACAGTCCTACGAGCAGTACTTC.

V usage is TRBV30 and J usage is TRBJ2-1; D might be TRBD1 (6 bases). With 0 bases removed from V and 7 bases from J, the gap between germline ends came to 16 bases. CDR1 is GTSNPN, CDR2 SVGIG, per germline (reference sequence). The CDR3 spans 15 residues. CDR3 protein: CAWSVRRTTGNEQFF. The CDR3 DNA reads TGTGCCTGGAGTGTACGAAGGACCACAGGGAATGAGCAGTTCTTC.

The chain uses TRBV2 and TRBJ2-7, with TRBD2 identical over 8 bases. The CDR3 sequence is 14 residues long. Germline values: CDR1 SNHLY, CDR2 FYNNEI. The V segment lost 8 bases and the J segment 3 bases; nucleotides outside the gene matches: 9. Here the CDR3 reads CASYFAGGGYEQYF. In DNA, the CDR3 is TGTGCCAGCTATTTCGCGGGAGGTGGCTACGAGCAGTACTTC.

The rearrangement links TRBV4-1 to TRBJ2-1; TRBD2 agrees at 9 bases. CDR3 length: 17 residues. The J segment lost 0 bases and the V segment lost 1 base, leaving 4 bases of the junction unmatched. Germline V CDR1 and CDR2: MGHRA, YSYEKL. The CDR3 reads CASSQVIAGVSYNEQFF. CDR3 DNA sequence: TGCGCCAGCAGCCAAGTAATAGCGGGAGTCTCCTACAATGAGCAGTTCTTC.

Here the CDR3 DNA reads TGTGCCAGCAGAGACATCCTCAGCAATCAGCCCCAGCATTTT. As protein: CASRDILSNQPQHF. This rearrangement joins TRBV28 to TRBJ1-5; no firm D call. CDR1 and CDR2 from the germline V gene are MDHEN and SYDVKM. CDR3 length: 14 amino acids. The V end was cut by 6 bases, the J end by 1 base, with 10 bases between.

V gene TRBV2 combines with J gene TRBJ1-2, with 7 positions matching TRBD1. Losses at the gene ends were 4 bases for V and 7 bases for J; bases not matched to a gene: 6. This CDR3 has 13 amino acids. The germline V gene encodes CDR1 SNHLY and CDR2 FYNNEI. The CDR3 DNA reads TGTGCCAGCAGTGTAACAGGGGAGAGTGGCTACACCTTC. Translation gives CASSVTGESGYTF.

This chain joins TRBV5-1 and TRBJ2-7; 8 nucleotides match TRBD2. The germline V gene has CDR1 SGHRS and CDR2 YFSETQ. V shed 0 bases, J shed 4 bases, and the junction held 3 bases outside the gene matches. The CDR3 has 14 amino acids. The CDR3 sequence: CASSLEREGYEQYF. CDR3 bases: TGCGCCAGCAGCTTGGAACGGGAGGGGTACGAGCAGTACTTC.

J is TRBJ1-1 and V is TRBV9; TRBD1 might be the D (6 bases). The germline V gene encodes CDR1 SGDLS and CDR2 YYNGEE. V lost 4 bases to trimming and J lost 8 bases, with 12 bases between them. This CDR3 is built from 12 residues. The CDR3 nucleotides read TGTGCCAGCAGCCTACTTGGGGGCGAAGCTTTCTTT. This codes for CASSLLGGEAFF.

The chain couples TRBV7-9 to TRBJ1-5, with 9 bases aligning to TRBD1. The CDR3 spans 17 residues. The V gene's germline CDR1 is SEHNR and CDR2 FQNEAQ (reference sequence). Trimming removed 5 bases from V and 7 bases from J; junction bases left unmatched: 15. CDR3 region: CASSPQPGQGPSQPQHF. In DNA, the CDR3 is TGTGCCAGCAGCCCTCAACCGGGACAGGGACCCAGCCAGCCCCAGCATTTT.

The chain employs TRBV2 and TRBJ2-6, with no clear D. CDR1 and CDR2 (germline): SNHLY, FYNNEI. The CDR3 covers 13 residues. V shed 9 bases and J shed 0 bases, with 6 bases lying between them. In DNA, the CDR3 is TGTGCCAGGGCCTTCTCTGGGGCCAACGTCCTGACTTTC. Its translation is CARAFSGANVLTF.

The chain couples TRBV6-1 to TRBJ2-7; TRBD1 matches at 11 bases. The CDR3 totals 15 residues. Unmatched junction bases numbered 6, after V lost 6 bases and J lost 2 bases. Germline-derived CDR1 and CDR2 are MNHNS and SASEGT. The chain's CDR3 is CASSKGTGGTYEQYF. The CDR3 DNA reads TGTGCCAGCAGCAAAGGGACAGGGGGAACCTACGAGCAGTACTTC.

This chain uses TRBV12-5 with TRBJ2-7; 11 positions agree with TRBD2. The ends lost 0 bases at V and 12 bases at J; junction bases unmatched: 7. Germline-derived CDR1 and CDR2 are LGHNT and FRNRAP. This CDR3 comprises 14 residues. CDR3 nucleotides: TGTGCTAGTGGTTTGGTAGGCCTAGCGGGAGGTGCGTACTTC. This sequence encodes CASGLVGLAGGAYF.

The genes are TRBV30 and TRBJ1-6; no clear D gene. The germline V and J ends were trimmed by 2 bases and 8 bases, with 22 bases remaining between them. The CDR3 consists of 17 residues. Germline lookup yields CDR1 GTSNPN and CDR2 SVGIG (reference sequence). The DNA for the CDR3 is TGTGCCTGGAGTTCATCCGCGGGCAGTATCCCCCATTCACCCCTCCACTTT. It translates to CAWSSSAGSIPHSPLHF.

CDR3 nucleotides: TGTGCCAGCAGCTTGCGAAGCGGGAGGGGCGATACGCAGTATTTT. This sequence encodes CASSLRSGRGDTQYF. The V gene is TRBV5-4, the J gene TRBJ2-3; 10 bases match TRBD2. Germline CDR1 SGHNT, CDR2 YYREEE (reference sequence). The CDR3 spans 15 residues. Trimming removed 1 base from V and 6 bases from J; junction bases left unmatched: 5.

The genes are TRBV5-5 and TRBJ2-2; TRBD1 is a possible D gene (6 bases). Trimming cost V 4 bases and J 9 bases, with 16 bases left between them. CDR1 is SGHKS, CDR2 YYEKEE, per germline (reference sequence). The CDR3 runs to 14 residues. CDR3 DNA sequence: TGTGCCAGCAGCCTTGTGGGGGCCGGTCGGGAGCTGTTTTTT. It specifies CASSLVGAGRELFF.

V is TRBV14 and J is TRBJ2-4, with 7 bases identical to TRBD2. V was pared by 4 bases and J by 5 bases, with 2 bases of the junction left unmatched. Per germline, CDR1 SGHDN and CDR2 FVKESK. The CDR3 runs to 13 residues. The DNA for the CDR3 is TGTGCCAGCAGCCTTAGCGGGCAAAACATTCAGTACTTC. Its protein product is CASSLSGQNIQYF.

The J gene is TRBJ1-1, the V gene TRBV4-1; 9 nucleotides agree with TRBD1. After removal of 4 bases from V and 4 bases from J, the junction contained 13 bases not matched to a gene. Germline assignment: CDR1 MGHRA and CDR2 YSYEKL. CDR3 length: 17 residues. The DNA for the CDR3 is TGCGCCAGCAGCCGGACTCGGACAGGGGATATGGGCACTGAAGCTTTCTTT. Translation: CASSRTRTGDMGTEAFF.

The chain carries TRBV9 and TRBJ2-7; 9 bases map to TRBD1. This CDR3 contains 15 residues. CDR1 SGDLS and CDR2 YYNGEE come from the germline V gene. With V trimmed by 0 bases and J by 4 bases, 5 bases remained unmatched. The CDR3 DNA reads as TGTGCCAGCAGCGTAGACCCGACAGGGGGGTACGAGCAGTACTTC. It translates to CASSVDPTGGYEQYF. Variable domain in full (rest from reference TRBV9 and TRBJ2-7): DSGVTQTPKHLITATGQRVTLRCSPRSGDLSVYWYQQSLDQGLQFLIQYYNGEERAKGNILERFSAQQFPDLHSELNLSSLELGDSALYFCASSVDPTGGYEQYFGPGTRLTVT.

This chain joins TRBV29-1 and TRBJ2-7; perhaps TRBD1 as D (6 bases). CDR1 and CDR2 from the germline V gene are SQVTM and ANQGSEA. CDR3 length: 14 amino acids. V gave up 1 base and J gave up 0 bases, with 10 bases separating them. As DNA, the CDR3 is TGCAGCGTTGAAGCGGACAGTTTCTCCTACGAGCAGTACTTC. Protein sequence: CSVEADSFSYEQYF.

The chain employs TRBV2 and TRBJ1-5; D is unresolved. V lost 6 bases and J 0 bases, leaving 6 bases between the germline ends. The germline CDR1 and CDR2 sequences are SNHLY and FYNNEI. The CDR3 loop spans 13 amino acids. The CDR3: CASRDYSNQPQHF. CDR3 DNA sequence: TGTGCCAGCAGGGACTATAGCAATCAGCCCCAGCATTTT.

In this sample, this clone turned up a few times. The rearrangement uses TRBV9 and TRBJ2-7; 12 bases are a match to TRBD2. V lost 4 bases, J lost 6 bases, and 11 bases stayed unmatched. CDR1 and CDR2 (germline): SGDLS, YYNGEE. The CDR3 loop spans 16 amino acids. This CDR3 is CASSPLRLAGASEQYF. The CDR3 DNA reads TGTGCCAGCAGCCCCCTCCGACTAGCGGGAGCGAGCGAGCAGTACTTC.

Notes on this clone: The sample holds other DNA sequences that translate to the same CDR3. The chain links TRBV12-1 to TRBJ1-4; TRBD1 is the table's D call, not checked against the DNA. TRBV12-1 is assigned pseudogene status. This CDR3 has 14 amino acids. CDR3 loop: CASSFETDNEKLFF. As DNA, the CDR3 is TGTGCCAGCAGCTTTGAGACAGATAATGAAAAACTGTTTTTT.

This clone has only a few counts. The chain links TRBV27 to TRBJ2-5, with 13 nucleotides matching TRBD2. Near its end, the DNA agrees better with TRBJ2-7, so the J call may be wrong. CDR1 MNHEY and CDR2 SMNVEV come from the germline V gene (reference sequence). CDR3 length: 19 residues. The CDR3 region is CASSLKSPGLAGPGHEQYF. DNA of the CDR3: TGTGCCAGCAGTTTGAAGAGCCCGGGACTAGCGGGACCCGGACACGAGCAGTACTTC.